Listed here are 31 T cell receptor beta chains from one sample, sequenced in a study of shared clonotypes between healthy human individuals. Naive CD8 cells comprised CD45RO-negative, CCR7-positively selected cells, excluding terminally differentiated effector memory CD45RA+ cells. The table came from immunoSEQ multiplex PCR; TCRdb's copy has only in-frame clones and leaves some out. The top ten hold 0.11% of the sample, which has hundreds of thousands of clones, about 95% seen once. The sample consisted of naive CD8+ T cells sorted from blood. Receptors were obtained from a woman aged 25 to 39 in good health.

The genes are TRBV27 and TRBJ1-1; possibly TRBD1 for D (5 bases). Germline V lookup: CDR1 MNHEY, CDR2 SMNVEV (reference sequence). CDR3 size: 14 residues. V was pared by 0 bases and J by 1 base, with 6 bases between. DNA for the CDR3: TGTGCCAGCAGTTTATCAGGGGCGAACACTGAAGCTTTCTTT. Encoded protein: CASSLSGANTEAFF.

V is TRBV27 and J is TRBJ2-1, with 8 bases aligning to TRBD2. The CDR3 spans 17 residues. Germline trimming cut 4 bases from V and 8 bases from J; bases unmatched to any gene: 16. The germline gives CDR1 MNHEY, CDR2 SMNVEV (reference sequence). The CDR3 region has the DNA TGTGCCAGCAGTTCGACCTTAGCGGGAACCACCCAAGATGAGCAGTTCTTC. Amino acid sequence: CASSSTLAGTTQDEQFF.

The chain employs TRBV2 and TRBJ1-5; 7 nucleotides align to TRBD1. CDR1 is SNHLY and CDR2 is FYNNEI in the germline V gene. The ends lost 7 bases at V and 2 bases at J; junction bases unmatched: 8. The CDR3 sequence is 15 residues long. The CDR3 reads CASTYRGERNQPQHF. CDR3 nucleotides: TGTGCCAGCACATACAGGGGAGAGCGCAATCAGCCCCAGCATTTT. Supplemented by reference TRBV2 and TRBJ1-5, the full variable domain reads EPEVTQTPSHQVTQMGQEVILRCVPISNHLYFYWYRQILGQKVEFLVSFYNNEISEKSEIFDDQFSVERPDGSNFTLKIRSTKLEDSAMYFCASTYRGERNQPQHFGDGTRLSIL.

V gene TRBV10-1 combines with J gene TRBJ2-7; TRBD2 might be the D (5 bases). CDR3 length equals 14 residues. The V end lost 3 bases, the J end lost 6 bases, and 15 bases lay between the germline ends. Germline V gene sequence: CDR1 WNHNN, CDR2 SYGVQD (reference sequence). The CDR3 sequence: CASSEDSHRGEQYF. The DNA of the CDR3 is TGCGCCAGCAGTGAAGATTCTCACCGGGGCGAGCAGTACTTC.

This chain uses TRBV27 with TRBJ1-1, with TRBD1 as a possible D gene (6 bases). Looked up from germline, CDR1 is MNHEY and CDR2 is SMNVEV (reference sequence). Trimming stripped 2 bases from V and 4 bases from J, with 11 bases between. This CDR3 is 14 amino acids long. The CDR3: CASSLTGASTEAFF. Here the CDR3 DNA reads TGTGCCAGCAGTTTAACGGGGGCGAGCACTGAAGCTTTCTTT.

J is TRBJ1-5 and V is TRBV2; 7 nucleotides agree with TRBD1. Trimming at V came to 7 bases and at J to 2 bases, leaving 8 bases not matched to a gene. The CDR3 loop spans 15 amino acids. Germline V gene data show CDR1 as SNHLY and CDR2 as FYNNEI. The CDR3 is CASTQTGEGNQPQHF. The CDR3 nucleotides are TGTGCCAGCACCCAAACAGGGGAGGGCAATCAGCCCCAGCATTTT.

The rearrangement uses TRBV27 and TRBJ1-1; 9 bases are shared with TRBD1. This CDR3 contains 15 residues. V was clipped by 5 bases and J by 6 bases; unmatched bases: 10. Per germline, CDR1 MNHEY and CDR2 SMNVEV (reference sequence). The CDR3 DNA is TGTGCCAGCAGTATCCTACAGGGGGCCAGGGCTGAAGCTTTCTTT. Amino acid sequence: CASSILQGARAEAFF.

The genes are TRBV7-3 and TRBJ2-1, with a weak D call TRBD1 (6 bases). The ends were cut back, 4 bases at V and 4 bases at J, with 8 bases in the middle. The germline CDR1 and CDR2 sequences are SGHTA and FQGTGA. The CDR3 loop spans 13 amino acids. CDR3 DNA sequence: TGTGCCAGCAGCTCCGGGACATACAATGAGCAGTTCTTC. It encodes CASSSGTYNEQFF.

The rearrangement links TRBV7-9 to TRBJ1-4; D is possibly TRBD1 (6 bases). Germline-derived CDR1 and CDR2 are SEHNR and FQNEAQ (reference sequence). The CDR3 extends over 14 amino acids. Trimming left V 6 bases short and J 7 bases short, with 15 bases between. This chain's CDR3 is CASRSLGGGEKLFF. CDR3 coding DNA: TGTGCCAGCAGATCCTTAGGGGGAGGTGAAAAACTGTTTTTT.

The chain combines TRBV27 with TRBJ2-7, with D possibly being TRBD1 or TRBD2 (5 bases each). V dropped 6 bases and J dropped 2 bases, with 14 bases sitting between them. This CDR3 is 14 amino acids long. Per germline, CDR1 MNHEY and CDR2 SMNVEV (reference sequence). The CDR3 DNA is TGTGCCAGCAGCCCCGGGACCTACACCTACGAGCAGTACTTC. Its translation: CASSPGTYTYEQYF.

This chain connects TRBV19 to TRBJ2-7, with 7 positions matching TRBD2. Germline V gives CDR1 LNHDA, CDR2 SQIVND (reference sequence). The CDR3 loop spans 15 amino acids. Losses at the gene ends were 3 bases for V and 7 bases for J; bases not matched to a gene: 12. CDR3 nucleotides: TGTGCCAGTAGTATCATTTGGGAGGGCCAAGGGGAGCAGTACTTC. Residues: CASSIIWEGQGEQYF.

The chain recombines TRBV7-6 with TRBJ2-7; D may be TRBD1 or TRBD2 (5 bases each). Germline loops: CDR1 SGHVS, CDR2 FNYEAQ. The CDR3 covers 13 residues. V dropped 1 base and J dropped 6 bases, with 10 bases sitting between them. In DNA, the CDR3 is TGTGCCAGCAGCTTAGGAGGGGAAGGCGAGCAGTACTTC. Its translation: CASSLGGEGEQYF.

The rearrangement uses TRBV29-1 and TRBJ2-5, with a weak D call TRBD2 (6 bases). The J call may not be correct, given that the DNA end is closer to TRBJ2-7. This CDR3 region has 15 residues. Looked up from germline, CDR1 is SQVTM and CDR2 is ANQGSEA. CDR3 DNA sequence: TGCAGCGTTGAAGCGGGTGGGAGGAGCTCCTACGAGCAGTACTTC. This encodes CSVEAGGRSSYEQYF.

The J gene is TRBJ2-5, the V gene TRBV28, with TRBD1 matching over 7 bases. CDR1 and CDR2 (germline): MDHEN, SYDVKM. This CDR3 is built from 13 residues. After removal of 7 bases from V and 3 bases from J, the junction contained 5 bases not matched to a gene. CDR3 coding DNA: TGTGCCAGCACAGACAGGGTTAAAGAGACCCAGTACTTC. Translation: CASTDRVKETQYF.

V usage is TRBV5-8 and J usage is TRBJ1-1; D gene uncertain. From germline, CDR1 is SGHTS and CDR2 YDEGEE. The CDR3 loop spans 14 amino acids. Trimming pared 0 bases from V and 1 base from J, leaving 7 bases between. The CDR3 DNA follows: TGTGCCAGCAGCTTGGTGGGCGGGAACACTGAAGCTTTCTTT. It specifies CASSLVGGNTEAFF.

CDR3: CASSPPGPYEQYF. CDR3 coding DNA: TGTGCCAGCAGCCCGCCGGGTCCCTACGAGCAGTACTTC. The V and J genes are TRBV7-6 and TRBJ2-7; D gene unclear. Germline V CDR1 and CDR2: SGHVS, FNYEAQ. V was clipped by 5 bases and J by 2 bases, with 10 bases between them. This CDR3 spans 13 amino acids.

This rearrangement joins TRBV7-9 to TRBJ2-7; D perhaps matches TRBD2 (5 bases). V lost 1 base and J 2 bases, leaving 12 bases between the germline ends. This CDR3 comprises 15 residues. Germline-derived CDR1 and CDR2 are SEHNR and FQNEAQ (reference sequence). The CDR3 DNA reads TGTGCCAGCAGCTTAGATGAGACTAACCCCTACGAGCAGTACTTC. Its protein is CASSLDETNPYEQYF.

A remark on this clone: This sample includes further DNA sequences coding for the same CDR3. The chain combines TRBV27 with TRBJ1-5; possible D gene TRBD1, 5 bases. CDR1 and CDR2 (germline): MNHEY, SMNVEV (reference sequence). V lost 5 bases to trimming and J lost 1 base, with 9 bases between them. CDR3 length: 14 residues. The CDR3, as DNA: TGTGCCAGCAGTCCCCAGGGCAGCAATCAGCCCCAGCATTTT. It yields the protein CASSPQGSNQPQHF.

The chain is built from TRBV7-9 and TRBJ1-5; 7 positions agree with TRBD1. The ends lost 5 bases at V and 0 bases at J; junction bases unmatched: 4. The V gene's germline CDR1 is SEHNR and CDR2 FQNEAQ (reference sequence). This CDR3 region has 15 residues. The CDR3: CASSLGTVSNQPQHF. For the CDR3, the DNA is TGTGCCAGCAGCCTAGGGACAGTTAGCAATCAGCCCCAGCATTTT.

J is TRBJ1-2 and V is TRBV7-3, with D maybe TRBD1 (5 bases). The CDR3 totals 13 residues. CDR1 and CDR2 (germline): SGHTA, FQGTGA. Trimming shortened V by 2 bases and J by 8 bases, and 12 bases separated the two germline ends. For the CDR3, the DNA is TGTGCCAGCAGCTTACAGGGTATGAACGGCTACACCTTC. Its protein product is CASSLQGMNGYTF.

The genes are TRBV5-1 and TRBJ1-2; perhaps TRBD1 as D (5 bases). The germline V gene has CDR1 SGHRS and CDR2 YFSETQ. Trimming pared 1 base from V and 2 bases from J, leaving 12 bases between. This CDR3 has 15 amino acids. In DNA, the CDR3 is TGCGCCAGCAGCTTGTTGTCCGACAGCAACTATGGCTACACCTTC. Its protein product is CASSLLSDSNYGYTF.

The rearrangement joins TRBV28 to TRBJ1-5; TRBD1 agrees at 9 bases. CDR3 length: 17 amino acids. Germline V gene lookup returns CDR1 MDHEN and CDR2 SYDVKM. The V segment lost 7 bases and the J segment 4 bases; nucleotides outside the gene matches: 14. In DNA form, the CDR3 reads TGTGCCAGCACCAGGGCCGTGACAGGGGGTCGAAATCAGCCCCAGCATTTT. This sequence encodes CASTRAVTGGRNQPQHF.

In this sample, this clone turned up a few times. This chain joins TRBV27 and TRBJ2-7, with 9 bases identical to TRBD1. The germline V gene encodes CDR1 MNHEY and CDR2 SMNVEV (reference sequence). J gave up 5 bases and V 7 bases, and 6 bases lay outside the gene matches. The CDR3 has 13 amino acids. CDR3 sequence: CASKEGTGHEQYF. CDR3 nucleotide sequence: TGTGCCAGCAAGGAAGGGACAGGGCACGAGCAGTACTTC.

The chain combines TRBV28 with TRBJ2-7; 9 bases are shared with TRBD2. Unmatched junction bases numbered 8, after V lost 2 bases and J lost 6 bases. The CDR3 has 15 residues. The germline CDR1 and CDR2 sequences are MDHEN and SYDVKM. The CDR3 region is CASSLAGGPGPEQYF. DNA for the CDR3: TGTGCCAGCAGTTTAGCGGGAGGGCCGGGTCCCGAGCAGTACTTC.

This chain links TRBV13 with TRBJ2-7, with TRBD2 identical over 14 bases. The CDR3 is 17 residues long. The germline CDR1 and CDR2 sequences are PRHDT and FYEKMQ (reference sequence). Trimming took 5 bases from V and 5 from J; bases not matched to a gene: 11. The DNA for the CDR3 is TGTGCCAGCAGCCCGGGGGGACTAGCGGGAGTCGACGACGAGCAGTACTTC. It codes for CASSPGGLAGVDDEQYF.

The CDR3 loop reads CAWSSFGDRVHNEQFF. Here the CDR3 DNA reads TGTGCCTGGAGCTCTTTCGGTGACAGGGTCCACAATGAGCAGTTCTTC. The chain joins TRBV30 to TRBJ2-1, with 7 bases fitting TRBD1. The germline V gene encodes CDR1 GTSNPN and CDR2 SVGIG (reference sequence). The CDR3 covers 16 residues. J gave up 5 bases and V 3 bases, and 13 bases lay outside the gene matches.

The chain carries TRBV6-6 and TRBJ1-1, with D perhaps TRBD1 (6 bases). V was shortened by 4 bases and J by 4 bases, with 13 bases between the two germline ends. The CDR3 loop spans 14 amino acids. Germline V gene lookup returns CDR1 MNHNY and CDR2 SVGAGI (reference sequence). The CDR3 protein is CASSLGGGGTEAFF. The CDR3 DNA follows: TGTGCCAGCAGTTTGGGGGGGGGCGGCACTGAAGCTTTCTTT.

The V gene is TRBV6-5, the J gene TRBJ2-7, with TRBD2 identical over 13 bases. This CDR3 region has 15 residues. Germline V lookup: CDR1 MNHEY, CDR2 SVGAGI. V dropped 4 bases and J dropped 7; count of bases not matched to a gene: 7. The DNA for the CDR3 is TGTGCCAGCAGTTTATCGACTAGCGGGAGGCGAGAGCAGTACTTC. The encoded protein is CASSLSTSGRREQYF.

This clone was detected once. The same CDR3 is also encoded by other DNA sequences in this sample. This rearrangement joins TRBV7-9 to TRBJ1-3; D is unclear. With 8 bases removed from V and 7 bases from J, the gap between germline ends came to 9 bases. The CDR3 is 11 amino acids. CDR1 and CDR2 from the germline V gene are SEHNR and FQNEAQ (reference sequence). CDR3 bases: TGTGCCAGCGGGCTCGGCAACACCATATATTTT. Translated: CASGLGNTIYF.

V is TRBV4-1 and J is TRBJ1-5; D is perhaps TRBD1 (5 bases). The CDR3 has 15 amino acids. Trimming shortened V by 5 bases and J by 2 bases, and 13 bases separated the two germline ends. Germline CDR1 reads MGHRA; CDR2 reads YSYEKL. For the CDR3, the DNA is TGCGCCAGCAGCTTTTCGACAGAGGGCAATCAGCCCCAGCATTTT. Its translation: CASSFSTEGNQPQHF.

This chain links TRBV27 with TRBJ1-5; 8 nucleotides line up with TRBD1. This CDR3 has 14 residues. From germline, CDR1 is MNHEY and CDR2 SMNVEV (reference sequence). V lost 6 bases to trimming and J lost 4 bases; unmatched junction nucleotides: 5. Here the CDR3 DNA reads TGTGCCAGCAGCACAGGGGGGGGGAATCAGCCCCAGCATTTT. Translated: CASSTGGGNQPQHF.